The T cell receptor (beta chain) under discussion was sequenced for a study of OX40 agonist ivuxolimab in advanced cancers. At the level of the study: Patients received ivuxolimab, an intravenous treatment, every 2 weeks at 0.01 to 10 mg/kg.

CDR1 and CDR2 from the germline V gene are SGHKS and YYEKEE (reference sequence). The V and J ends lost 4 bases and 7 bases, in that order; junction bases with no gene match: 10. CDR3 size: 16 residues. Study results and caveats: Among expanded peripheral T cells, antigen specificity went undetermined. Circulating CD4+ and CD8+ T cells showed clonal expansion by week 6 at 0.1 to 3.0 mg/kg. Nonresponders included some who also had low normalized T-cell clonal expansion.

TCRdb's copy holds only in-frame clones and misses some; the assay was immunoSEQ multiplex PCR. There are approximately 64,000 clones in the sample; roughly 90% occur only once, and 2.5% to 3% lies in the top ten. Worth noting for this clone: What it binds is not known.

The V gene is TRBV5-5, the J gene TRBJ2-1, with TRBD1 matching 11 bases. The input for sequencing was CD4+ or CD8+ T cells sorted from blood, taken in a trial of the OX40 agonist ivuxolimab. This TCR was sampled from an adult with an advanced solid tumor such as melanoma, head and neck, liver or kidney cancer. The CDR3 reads CASSSRTGGAFNEQFF. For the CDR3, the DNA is TGTGCCAGCAGCAGCAGGACAGGGGGCGCGTTTAATGAGCAGTTCTTC.